The 5 T cell receptor beta chains in this list originate from one sample, sequenced in a study of somatic mutations in cytotoxic T cells in rheumatoid arthritis. Clones were read by immunoSEQ multiplex PCR, and TCRdb kept only the in-frame ones, dropping some. The table has 14,000 or so clones, over 75% seen once. Material for sequencing was CD8+ T cells sorted from blood. Source of these receptors: an adult with rheumatoid arthritis.

The chain couples TRBV4-1 to TRBJ2-1, with 7 bases identical to TRBD2. This CDR3 has 15 residues. In germline, CDR1 is MGHRA, CDR2 YSYEKL. Losses at the gene ends were 4 bases for V and 7 bases for J; bases not matched to a gene: 10. The CDR3 DNA follows: TGCGCCAGCAGCCTAGGTAAGCGGGGAAATAATGAGCAGTTCTTC. This translates into CASSLGKRGNNEQFF.

The CDR3 sequence is CSVEAASTDTQYF. CDR3 bases: TGCAGCGTTGAGGCGGCTAGCACAGATACGCAGTATTTT. V gene TRBV29-1 combines with J gene TRBJ2-3; no clear D gene. Germline V gives CDR1 SQVTM, CDR2 ANQGSEA. Trimming removed 3 bases from V and 0 bases from J, with 7 bases in between. This CDR3 is 13 amino acids long.

This chain joins TRBV7-8 and TRBJ1-2; TRBD1 aligns across 12 bases. Germline-derived CDR1 and CDR2 are SGHVS and FQNEAQ. The CDR3 has 16 amino acids. V was clipped by 5 bases and J by 4 bases; unmatched bases: 8. CDR3 sequence: CASSRDRGPGVYGYTF. The CDR3, as DNA: TGTGCCAGCAGCCGGGACAGGGGGCCGGGGGTCTATGGCTACACCTTC.

This clone has only one observation. The rearrangement joins TRBV5-1 to TRBJ1-1; the match to TRBD1 covers 7 bases. CDR1 and CDR2 (germline): SGHRS, YFSETQ. V was pared by 4 bases and J by 1 base, with 10 bases of the junction left unmatched. The CDR3 length is 16 residues. The DNA of the CDR3 is TGCGCCAGCAGCCTGGCTTTGACAGGGACGAACACTGAAGCTTTCTTT. Its translation is CASSLALTGTNTEAFF.

The chain carries TRBV7-9 and TRBJ2-5; 9 bases align to TRBD2. J gave up 2 bases and V 1 base, and 5 bases lay outside the gene matches. Germline CDR1 and CDR2: SEHNR and FQNEAQ (reference sequence). This CDR3 region has 16 residues. CDR3 sequence: CASSLGQGLAQETQYF. The CDR3 DNA sequence: TGTGCCAGCAGCTTAGGGCAAGGACTAGCGCAAGAGACCCAGTACTTC.